These 28 T cell receptor beta chains share one sample of origin, sequenced in a study of technical replicates of blood from a few donors. Produced via immunoSEQ multiplex PCR; TCRdb's table is partial and in-frame only. The sample consists of more than 75,000 clones, around 86% of them appearing once. What was sequenced was PBMCs. These receptors came from a human donor in good health. Some clones in this sample may be carry-over from other donors' samples.

V is TRBV7-8 and J is TRBJ1-5, with a weak D call TRBD1 (6 bases). CDR1 SGHVS and CDR2 FQNEAQ come from the germline V gene. The CDR3 totals 15 residues. V gave up 5 bases and J gave up 2 bases, with 13 bases separating them. The CDR3, as DNA: TGTGCCAGCAGCCGGGACATAGGGGGCAATCAGCCCCAGCATTTT. This translates into CASSRDIGGNQPQHF.

The chain couples TRBV7-9 to TRBJ1-1; perhaps TRBD1 as D (5 bases). V was cut by 3 bases and J by 8 bases, with 16 bases left in between. From germline, CDR1 is SEHNR and CDR2 FQNEAQ (reference sequence). The CDR3 contains 14 residues. CDR3 nucleotide sequence: TGTGCCAGCAGCTTGTTTCTAACAGGTTTCGAAGCTTTCTTT. Translating it yields CASSLFLTGFEAFF.

CDR3 region: CASSPATGAGETQYF. The CDR3, as DNA: TGTGCCAGCTCACCAGCGACAGGGGCAGGGGAGACCCAGTACTTC. This rearrangement joins TRBV18 to TRBJ2-5, with 8 nucleotides matching TRBD1. V was clipped by 2 bases and J by 5 bases; unmatched bases: 7. CDR1 is KGHSH and CDR2 is LQKENI in the germline V gene. CDR3 length: 15 residues.

The J gene is TRBJ2-2, the V gene TRBV6-5, with 10 bases lining up with TRBD1. V trimming: 3 bases; J trimming: 6 bases; junction bases outside the gene matches: 1. The CDR3 loop spans 14 amino acids. CDR1 is MNHEY and CDR2 is SVGAGI in the germline V gene. The CDR3 DNA is TGTGCCAGCAGTTATGGGACAGGGGCCGGGGAGCTGTTTTTT. This sequence encodes CASSYGTGAGELFF.

J is TRBJ1-2 and V is TRBV5-1, with D possibly matching TRBD1 (6 bases). The CDR3 consists of 15 residues. V was trimmed by 4 bases and J by 4 bases, leaving 17 bases between them. Germline V gene data show CDR1 as SGHRS and CDR2 as YFSETQ. This CDR3 is CASSDPAGELYGYTF. CDR3 bases: TGCGCCAGCAGCGACCCGGCAGGGGAACTCTATGGCTACACCTTC.

The V call is TRBV7-9, the J call TRBJ2-4; 7 positions match TRBD2. The CDR3 length is 13 residues. Germline trimming cut 4 bases from V and 7 bases from J; bases unmatched to any gene: 4. CDR1 SEHNR and CDR2 FQNEAQ come from the germline V gene (reference sequence). The CDR3 loop is CASSSWEGNIQYF. The CDR3 DNA reads as TGTGCCAGCAGCTCTTGGGAGGGGAACATTCAGTACTTC.

The chain carries TRBV11-2 and TRBJ2-7; D is possibly TRBD2 (6 bases). This CDR3 contains 13 residues. Trimming removed 5 bases at V and 6 bases at J, with 14 bases between. Per germline, CDR1 SGHAT and CDR2 FQNNGV. CDR3 DNA sequence: TGTGCCAGCAGCCTATCATTGGGAGGCGAGCAGTACTTC. Amino acid sequence: CASSLSLGGEQYF.

The V and J genes are TRBV20-1 and TRBJ2-5; D is possibly TRBD2 (5 bases). Trimming pared 3 bases from V and 3 bases from J, leaving 5 bases between. Germline V gene data show CDR1 as DFQATT and CDR2 as SNEGSKA (reference sequence). There are 11 residues in the CDR3. CDR3 nucleotide sequence: TGCAGTGCTAGCGGGAAAGAGACCCAGTACTTC. Protein product: CSASGKETQYF.

As DNA, the CDR3 is TGTGCCAGCAGCTTAAGTAGCGGACGGTGGGAGACCCAGTACTTC. Residues: CASSLSSGRWETQYF. The chain joins TRBV11-2 to TRBJ2-5; weak D call: TRBD2 (6 bases). CDR1 and CDR2 (germline): SGHAT, FQNNGV. The CDR3 length is 15 residues. Trimming left V 2 bases short and J 5 bases short, with 15 bases between. The variable domain in full, with the rest retrieved from reference TRBV11-2 and TRBJ2-5, is EAGVAQSPRYKIIEKRQSVAFWCNPISGHATLYWYQQILGQGPKLLIQFQNNGVVDDSQLPKDRFSAERLKGVDSTLKIQPAKLEDSAVYLCASSLSSGRWETQYFGPGTRLLVL.

The V gene is TRBV7-3, the J gene TRBJ1-2; no clear D gene. CDR3 size: 16 residues. Trimming took off 0 bases at V and 7 bases at J, with 18 bases between the two ends. CDR1 and CDR2 from the germline V gene are SGHTA and FQGTGA. The CDR3 is CASSLTPSAGRGGYTF. CDR3 in DNA: TGTGCCAGCAGCTTAACCCCCAGTGCGGGTCGGGGTGGCTACACCTTC.

The rearrangement links TRBV2 to TRBJ1-5; D is unresolved. Deletions cut 5 bases from V and 5 bases from J, with 13 bases between. The CDR3 loop spans 14 amino acids. Looked up from germline, CDR1 is SNHLY and CDR2 is FYNNEI. CDR3 sequence reads: CASSKRTQDQPQHF. CDR3 DNA sequence: TGTGCCAGCAGTAAGAGGACTCAAGATCAGCCCCAGCATTTT.

This clone appeared a single time. This chain connects TRBV4-1 to TRBJ1-2; unclear D gene. V lost 3 bases, J lost 5 bases, and 19 bases lay in between. Germline V lookup: CDR1 MGHRA, CDR2 YSYEKL. The CDR3 contains 16 residues. The CDR3 reads CASSQDDTSVLYGYTF. The CDR3 nucleotides read TGCGCCAGCAGCCAGGATGACACGTCGGTTTTATATGGCTACACCTTC.

The chain has TRBV19 and TRBJ1-5; D uncertain. This CDR3 is 16 amino acids long. The V and J ends lost 5 bases and 2 bases respectively, with 16 bases between them. The germline CDR1 and CDR2 sequences are LNHDA and SQIVND (reference sequence). The CDR3 DNA is TGTGCCAGTAGTTCCCAGGTCCGCGGGGGCAATCAGCCCCAGCATTTT. This translates into CASSSQVRGGNQPQHF. Variable domain in full (rest from reference TRBV19 and TRBJ1-5): DGGITQSPKYLFRKEGQNVTLSCEQNLNHDAMYWYRQDPGQGLRLIYYSQIVNDFQKGDIAEGYSVSREKKESFPLTVTSAQKNPTAFYLCASSSQVRGGNQPQHFGDGTRLSIL.

This CDR3 reads CASSQVVRGQGPGEQYF. The CDR3 nucleotides read TGTGCCAGCAGCCAAGTCGTGCGGGGACAGGGGCCTGGCGAGCAGTACTTC. The J gene is TRBJ2-7, the V gene TRBV4-2, with TRBD1 identical over 10 bases. The CDR3 covers 17 residues. V was clipped by 1 base and J by 6 bases; unmatched bases: 12. Germline V gene lookup returns CDR1 LGHNA and CDR2 YNFKEQ.

The V and J genes are TRBV4-1 and TRBJ2-3; D is unclear. Germline V gene data show CDR1 as MGHRA and CDR2 as YSYEKL. This CDR3 has 15 amino acids. Trimming removed 0 bases at V and 0 bases at J, with 7 bases between. The CDR3 protein is CASSQEGRSTDTQYF. CDR3 nucleotides: TGCGCCAGCAGCCAAGAGGGCAGGAGCACAGATACGCAGTATTTT.

This chain joins TRBV2 and TRBJ1-2; perhaps TRBD1 as D (5 bases). This CDR3 has 16 amino acids. V was clipped by 6 bases and J by 7 bases, with 24 bases between them. Germline loops: CDR1 SNHLY, CDR2 FYNNEI. The CDR3: CASRRESGAKSGGYTF. In DNA, the CDR3 is TGTGCCAGCAGGAGGGAGAGCGGGGCCAAAAGCGGTGGCTACACCTTC.

V usage is TRBV5-6 and J usage is TRBJ2-2, with 9 bases that match TRBD1. V dropped 2 bases and J dropped 6; count of bases not matched to a gene: 2. CDR1 and CDR2 (germline): SGHDT, YYEEEE. This CDR3 has 14 amino acids. The CDR3 spells CASSLQGASGELFF. In nucleotides, the CDR3 is TGTGCCAGCAGCTTACAGGGGGCCTCCGGGGAGCTGTTTTTT.

The V gene is TRBV11-2, the J gene TRBJ1-1; weak D call: TRBD1 (6 bases). Germline V gene sequence: CDR1 SGHAT, CDR2 FQNNGV. Trimming stripped 3 bases from V and 13 bases from J, with 12 bases between. The CDR3 is made up of 11 amino acids. CDR3 protein: CASSLDSTDFF. CDR3 DNA: TGTGCCAGCAGCTTGGACAGCACCGATTTCTTT.

The chain employs TRBV5-1 and TRBJ1-1, with 10 bases lining up with TRBD1. Germline V lookup: CDR1 SGHRS, CDR2 YFSETQ. J was trimmed by 0 bases and V by 3 bases; bases with no gene match: 17. The CDR3 runs 20 residues. The CDR3 DNA reads as TGCGCCAGCAGCTCGCCGGGACAGGGGTCTCTAGGAGGCATGAACACTGAAGCTTTCTTT. As protein: CASSSPGQGSLGGMNTEAFF.

This clone appeared once. J is TRBJ1-1 and V is TRBV6-5, with a tentative D call TRBD1 (5 bases). Trimming left V 4 bases short and J 1 base short, with 13 bases between. Germline V lookup: CDR1 MNHEY, CDR2 SVGAGI. The CDR3 is made up of 15 amino acids. The CDR3 DNA reads as TGTGCCAGCAGTTTCGTCGATCAGGGGAACACTGAAGCTTTCTTT. Translated, it gives CASSFVDQGNTEAFF.

This chain connects TRBV7-3 to TRBJ2-2; 10 nucleotides align to TRBD2. The V gene's germline CDR1 is SGHTA and CDR2 FQGTGA. This CDR3 region has 13 residues. V dropped 7 bases and J dropped 6; count of bases not matched to a gene: 2. CDR3: CASNSGRAGELFF. The CDR3 nucleotides read TGTGCCAGCAACAGCGGGAGGGCCGGGGAGCTGTTTTTT.

The rearrangement joins TRBV4-3 to TRBJ2-1; no firm D call. Deletions cut 0 bases from V and 0 bases from J, with 6 bases between. The CDR3 is 15 amino acids. CDR1 is LGHNA and CDR2 is YSLEER in the germline V gene. The CDR3 region is CASSQDRASYNEQFF. The DNA of the CDR3 is TGCGCCAGCAGCCAAGATCGCGCCTCCTACAATGAGCAGTTCTTC.

The rearrangement joins TRBV6-5 to TRBJ1-2; D gene ambiguous. Trimming took 2 bases from V and 4 from J, leaving 8 bases between them. The CDR3 loop spans 13 amino acids. The germline V gene has CDR1 MNHEY and CDR2 SVGAGI. The CDR3 sequence is CASSYAGFYGYTF. The CDR3 nucleotides read TGTGCCAGCAGTTACGCGGGCTTCTATGGCTACACCTTC.

This clone has a single count. CDR3 sequence: CASSTSASGSYEQYF. The DNA of the CDR3 is TGTGCCAGCTCCACGTCAGCTAGCGGGTCCTACGAGCAGTACTTC. V and J are TRBV18 and TRBJ2-7; 8 nucleotides agree with TRBD2. Looked up from germline, CDR1 is KGHSH and CDR2 is LQKENI. This CDR3 spans 15 amino acids. Losses at the gene ends were 6 bases for V and 1 base for J; bases not matched to a gene: 8. The full variable domain, rest sourced from reference TRBV18 and TRBJ2-7, is NAGVMQNPRHLVRRRGQEARLRCSPMKGHSHVYWYRQLPEEGLKFMVYLQKENIIDESGMPKERFSAEFPKEGPSILRIQQVVRGDSAAYFCASSTSASGSYEQYFGPGTRLTVT.

The V call is TRBV7-6, the J call TRBJ2-7, with 8 nucleotides matching TRBD1. V trimming: 5 bases; J trimming: 3 bases; junction bases outside the gene matches: 9. Germline V gene lookup returns CDR1 SGHVS and CDR2 FNYEAQ. This CDR3 has 15 residues. Here the CDR3 DNA reads TGTGCCAGCAGCAAATCCGGGACAGGCGGCTACGAGCAGTACTTC. Translating it yields CASSKSGTGGYEQYF.

This rearrangement joins TRBV19 to TRBJ1-1, with D unclear. V was pared by 9 bases and J by 1 base, with 12 bases between. CDR3 length: 13 residues. Germline V CDR1 and CDR2: LNHDA, SQIVND (reference sequence). The CDR3 nucleotides are TGTGCCAGCAGACGGGAGGAGAACACTGAAGCTTTCTTT. Translated, it gives CASRREENTEAFF.

CDR3 nucleotides: TGTGCCAGTAGTGTCAGGGTTTTCGCCAAAAACATTCAGTACTTC. Its protein is CASSVRVFAKNIQYF. The chain couples TRBV19 to TRBJ2-4; maybe TRBD1 (5 bases). V dropped 5 bases and J dropped 1 base, with 12 bases sitting between them. Germline assignment: CDR1 LNHDA and CDR2 SQIVND (reference sequence). The length of the CDR3 is 15 residues.

V gene TRBV2 combines with J gene TRBJ2-1, with 7 bases matching TRBD1. J lost 8 bases, V lost 5 bases, and 6 bases had no gene match. From germline, CDR1 is SNHLY and CDR2 FYNNEI. The CDR3 has 13 residues. The CDR3: CASSPYRGDEQFF. The CDR3 DNA is TGTGCCAGCAGTCCATACAGGGGAGATGAGCAGTTCTTC.